This T cell receptor (beta chain) appears in the sequencing data of a study of blood T cells in healthy people across ages. Study observations and caveats: Older age coincided with a roughly linear decline in TCR beta diversity per million T cells.

For the second PCR, which ran for about 6 to 11 cycles, a sample-barcoded 5' primer and a J-beta primer mix were used. Through a template-switch adaptor with 12 random nucleotides, each cDNA molecule received a tag. Using its own MiXCR run on the 5' RACE reads, TCRdb lists one record per CDR3 protein. The data contain about 760,000 distinct CDR3 sequences, roughly 56% of them singletons. The length of the CDR3 is 15 residues. The V end was cut by 1 base, the J end by 14 bases, with 21 bases between. Germline loops: CDR1 SGHAT, CDR2 FQNNGV. With respect to this clonotype: Antigen: not known.

The TCR comes from a man aged 35-49 years in good health. V is TRBV11-2 and J is TRBJ2-1; D remains unclear. Sequenced: blood. For the CDR3, the DNA is TGTGCCAGCAGCTTAGTTGTTTCGGGCGTGGCCGCGGAGTTCTTC. It specifies CASSLVVSGVAAEFF.